This paragraph reports one T cell receptor beta chain. The antigen it binds to is not known. The sample holds no much larger clone one base away, and base qualities are not on file. The sample belongs to a study of response to subunit inactivated influenza vaccine listed by TCRdb under 2018. About the investigation overall: Deep quantitative profiling of the T cell receptor repertoire was used in the study to follow responses to a trivalent subunit inactivated influenza vaccine. Broader findings and caveats from the paper: It was suggested by the authors that each seasonal influenza vaccination may recruit only a limited number of new T cells.

Library construction relied on RT-PCR. The reads were generated on an Illumina HiSeq 2500. TCRdb itself trimmed the public reads at Q25 with fastp, ran MiXCR and retained productive beta chains. CDR3 protein sequences are deduplicated, and each keeps its most common genes and DNA. Counted in this sample were about 540,000 distinct CDR3 sequences; under 30% of them appeared once. The ten largest clones represent 2.5% to 3% of the sample. The CDR3 goes from the cysteine to the phenylalanine over 15 residues. Only the CDR3 DNA stays, 45 bases, in frame from base 1. The trim is 12 bases for V and 2 bases for J, with a gap of 22 bases between the germline ends. CDR1 and CDR2, per the germline V gene, are KGHDR and SFDVKD. These sequences were also reported in another study, on T cells expressing NK-cell markers. As described in the second report: 5'RACE template switching, by which a universal primer site and unique molecular identifiers were added, was used to make TCR beta cDNA libraries. Three sorted T-cell subsets (CD3+CD56+NKG2C+, CD3+CD56+NKG2C- and CD3+CD56-NKG2C+) from 8 or 9 donors had their TCR beta-chain repertoires profiled. Seven of the eight sequenced donors were HCMV-seropositive and one was HCMV-seronegative. To restrict sorting to alphabetaTCR-expressing T cells, an anti-gammadeltaTCR antibody was added in several experiments. In more than 5 donors, the dominant CD3+CD56+NKG2C+ clonotypes were found to rank among the top 10 CD8+ clonotypes and to make up roughly 1.0-7.5% of CD8+ T cells. Those dominant clonotypes were again the most abundant among CD3+CD56-NKG2C+ cells in four donors, at roughly 25-60.1%. It remained unclear whether the expanded NKG2C-expressing T cell clones were specific for HCMV antigens. The eight sequenced donors were randomly selected healthy volunteers, three men and five women. HCMV serostatus was determined by detecting HCMV-specific IgG in serum with a commercial ELISA kit. Peripheral blood mononuclear cells were isolated from blood by Ficoll density gradient centrifugation. CD4+ and CD8+ T cells were isolated from PBMC by magnetic immunoseparation with Miltenyi isolation kits. Priming for cDNA synthesis came from the TCR beta constant segment, and two successive PCR amplification steps followed. Libraries were sequenced as 2 x 150 bp reads on Illumina HiSeq 2000/2500, MiSeq or NextSeq. MIGEC was used to demultiplex reads and group the reads by UMI, and MiTCR was used to assemble and quantify clonotypes. To exclude erroneous sequences, only TCR cDNA sequences supported by at least two reads were retained. The tcR package was used for downstream repertoire analysis, and clonotypes were matched between fractions using CDR3 nucleotide sequence together with V segment. VDJmatch was used to annotate antigen specificity against VDJdb, with one amino acid substitution in CDR3 allowed.

The source is a man aged 50-59 years who received an inactivated influenza vaccine. Donor details come from another sample of the same person, matched by shared clones. The chain is encoded by TRBV24-1 joined to TRBJ2-7; TRBD1 is a weak D gene call, 6 bases matching. The sample was CD4+ T cells sorted from PBMCs, taken less than 13 days after vaccination. The CDR3 here reads CALLRSDRPPYEQYF. The base sequence is TGTGCCCTCCTACGCAGCGACAGGCCTCCCTACGAGCAGTACTTC.